This T cell receptor (beta chain) came from a study of blood T cell repertoires in COVID-19. CDR1 is SGHTA, CDR2 FQGNSA, per germline. The CDR3 extends over 13 amino acids. V lost 3 bases to trimming and J lost 6 bases, with 8 bases between them. Libraries were prepared by immunoSEQ multiplex PCR; TCRdb keeps only in-frame clonotypes and omits some of them. Among around 150,000 clones listed, more than 75% were seen once. The chain uses TRBV7-2 and TRBJ2-2; D unresolved. This clonotype was obtained from a man aged 18-30 years with acute or convalescent COVID-19. The sample consisted of peripheral blood. This chain's CDR3 is CASSLVGAGELFF. The CDR3 coding sequence is TGTGCCAGCAGCTTGGTTGGAGCCGGGGAGCTGTTTTTT.